This paragraph covers one TCR beta chain sequence. Germline V gives CDR1 SGHTA, CDR2 FQGTGA. The V gene lost 1 base and the J gene lost 7 bases, with 8 bases spanning the gap. The CDR3 contains 13 residues. This record belongs to a study of blood T cell repertoires in COVID-19. Study summary: Specimens from acute and convalescent COVID-19 originated in the United States, Italy and Spain. Sample material is recorded as cDNA or gDNA derived from T cells, B-cell-depleted T cells, or PBMCs.

In the original workflow: Cell counts per sample came from amplifying reference gene primers. Only in-frame clones appear in the TCRdb table, and some are missing; sequencing was by immunoSEQ multiplex PCR. V and J calls and clone size are those listed in that table; D and trimming were worked out from the DNA. The sample consists of some 220,000 clones, roughly nine tenths of them appearing once. Participants' reported clinical history set cohort assignment. This sequence originates from a woman between 18 and 30 years old in a cohort exposed to, infected with or recovered from COVID-19 (not recorded which). The sequenced material came from PBMCs or T cells enriched from blood (not recorded which). V gene TRBV7-3 combines with J gene TRBJ2-1, with D unresolved. The CDR3 spells CASSLRVGNEQFF. CDR3 bases: TGTGCCAGCAGCTTAAGGGTCGGGAATGAGCAGTTCTTC.